This T cell receptor (beta chain) was observed in a study of T-cell memory formation after mild COVID-19. As concerns this clonotype: Its cognate antigen is unknown.

General study results and limits: Specificity for SARS-CoV-2 was not confirmed among the second-wave clones peaking on day 37. The appearance of some responding clones in pre-infection memory suggested that cross-reactive memory joined.

UMIs and sample barcodes were carried by the TCR alpha and TCR beta cDNA libraries that 5'RACE produced using constant-segment primers. TCRdb used MiXCR to reprocess the 5' RACE reads, holding one entry per CDR3 protein. The sample includes over 450,000 distinct CDR3 sequences, roughly 22% seen only once; the top ten take under 15%. The CDR3 contains 14 residues. The germline gives CDR1 DFQATT, CDR2 SNEGSKA (reference sequence). V lost 0 bases, J lost 8 bases, and 8 bases stayed unmatched. Sequenced sample: PBMCs or a T cell subset sorted from them (not recorded which). The clonotype originates from an adult woman who had mild COVID-19 (a few samples of this study predate the infection). Cell type and time point are not known. J is TRBJ1-2 and V is TRBV20-1; 8 bases map to TRBD1. CDR3 in amino acids: CSAREGQGARGYTF. For the CDR3, the DNA is TGCAGTGCTAGAGAGGGCCAGGGGGCCAGGGGCTACACCTTC.